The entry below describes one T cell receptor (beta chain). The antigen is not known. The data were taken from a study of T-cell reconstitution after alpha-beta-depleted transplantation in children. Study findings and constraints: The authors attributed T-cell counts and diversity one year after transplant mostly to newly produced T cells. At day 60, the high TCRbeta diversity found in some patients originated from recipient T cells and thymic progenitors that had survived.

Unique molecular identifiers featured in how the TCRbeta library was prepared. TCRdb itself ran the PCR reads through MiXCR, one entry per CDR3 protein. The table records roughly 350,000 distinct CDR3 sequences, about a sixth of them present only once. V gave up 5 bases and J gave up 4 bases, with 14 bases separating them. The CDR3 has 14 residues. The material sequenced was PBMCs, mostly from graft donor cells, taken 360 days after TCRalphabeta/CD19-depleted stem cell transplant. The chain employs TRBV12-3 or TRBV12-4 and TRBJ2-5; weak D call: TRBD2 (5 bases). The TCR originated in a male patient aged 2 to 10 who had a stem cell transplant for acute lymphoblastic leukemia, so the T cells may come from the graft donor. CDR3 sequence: CASSPLRARETQYF. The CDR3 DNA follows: TGTGCCAGCAGTCCCCTGAGGGCCCGAGAGACCCAGTACTTC.